This is a list of T cell receptor beta chains from one sample in a study of blood T cell repertoires in COVID-19. The method was immunoSEQ multiplex PCR; TCRdb's version includes in-frame clones alone and lacks a portion of them. This sample has some 180,000 clones; around 89% occur once, and the top ten carry 5% to 6.5%. Sequencing was carried out using peripheral blood. The origin of the receptors is a man aged 35 to 55 with active or convalescent COVID-19. CDR3s include the opening cysteine and the closing phenylalanine or tryptophan. The D gene is left open where the match is weak. The listing skips clone size in some rows; elsewhere it reads once, few, many or a size class.

clone size,D gene,CDR3 length,V gene,J gene,CDR3 protein,CDR3 DNA
NA,TRBD1,13,TRBV5-6,TRBJ1-1,CASSLDRGPEAFF,TGTGCCAGCAGCTTGGACAGGGGCCCTGAAGCTTTCTTT
NA,NA,13,TRBV4-2,TRBJ1-1,CASSKRENTEAFF,TGTGCCAGCAGCAAACGGGAGAACACTGAAGCTTTCTTT
NA,TRBD1,15,TRBV6-5,TRBJ2-2,CASSYGTANTGELFF,TGTGCCAGCAGTTATGGGACAGCGAACACCGGGGAGCTGTTTTTT
NA,TRBD2,12,TRBV12-3/TRBV12-4,TRBJ2-1,CASSLGLAEGFF,TGTGCCAGCAGCCTCGGACTAGCGGAAGGTTTCTTC
NA,NA,15,TRBV18,TRBJ1-6,CASSQRQDYNSPLHF,TGTGCCAGCTCACAAAGACAGGACTATAATTCACCCCTCCACTTT
NA,TRBD1,17,TRBV12-5,TRBJ1-4,CASGSHLRDRPGEKLFF,TGTGCTAGTGGTTCCCACCTCCGGGACAGACCAGGGGAAAAACTGTTTTTT
NA,TRBD1,14,TRBV4-3,TRBJ1-3,CASSQGTAGNTIYF,TGCGCCAGCAGCCAGGGGACAGCTGGAAACACCATATATTTT
NA,NA,14,TRBV6-5,TRBJ2-7,CASSRQSSSYEQYF,TGTGCCAGCAGCAGACAGAGTAGCTCCTACGAGCAGTACTTC
NA,TRBD1,18,TRBV12-5,TRBJ2-1,CASGLASGGSVSRREQFF,TGTGCTAGTGGTTTGGCTTCAGGGGGTAGTGTTTCTCGGCGTGAGCAGTTCTTC
NA,NA,15,TRBV24-1,TRBJ1-5,CATRRGIESNQPQHF,TGTGCCACCAGGCGGGGAATTGAGAGCAATCAGCCCCAGCATTTT
NA,TRBD2,18,TRBV3-1/TRBV3-2,TRBJ2-1,CASSRRLGAGGGNNEQFF,TGTGCCAGCAGCCGCCGACTAGGAGCGGGGGGTGGAAACAATGAGCAGTTCTTC
NA,NA,19,TRBV21-1,TRBJ1-5,CASSKMMRWRGNSNQPQHF,TGTGCCAGCAGCAAAATGATGCGGTGGAGGGGAAATAGCAATCAGCCCCAGCATTTT
NA,NA,15,TRBV9,TRBJ2-3,CASSADGHSTDTQYF,TGTGCCAGCAGCGCCGACGGACACAGCACAGATACGCAGTATTTT
NA,NA,14,TRBV7-8,TRBJ2-3,CASSSDRSTDTQYF,TGTGCCAGCAGCTCAGACAGGAGCACAGATACGCAGTATTTT
NA,NA,11,TRBV23-1,TRBJ1-1,CALGGSTEAFF,TGCGCCCTTGGGGGGTCCACTGAAGCTTTCTTT
once,TRBD2,14,TRBV28,TRBJ2-2,CASSLRGGVGELFF,TGTGCCAGCAGTTTGCGGGGGGGCGTCGGGGAGCTGTTTTTT
NA,TRBD2,16,TRBV19,TRBJ2-5,CASSDRSGRHQETQYF,TGTGCCAGTAGCGATAGGAGCGGGAGGCATCAAGAGACCCAGTACTTC
NA,TRBD1,14,TRBV7-2,TRBJ1-4,CASSPRTGGEKLFF,TGTGCCAGCAGCCCAAGGACAGGGGGTGAAAAACTGTTTTTT
NA,NA,12,TRBV27,TRBJ2-1,CASSLNSEEQFF,TGTGCCAGCAGTTTAAATAGCGAGGAGCAGTTCTTC
NA,TRBD1,15,TRBV24-1,TRBJ2-5,CATSDPTGSGETQYF,TGTGCCACCAGTGATCCGACAGGGAGCGGAGAGACCCAGTACTTC
NA,TRBD1,15,TRBV19,TRBJ2-5,CASRDRTGAFGTQYF,TGTGCCAGTAGAGACCGGACAGGGGCTTTTGGGACCCAGTACTTC
NA,NA,15,TRBV28,TRBJ2-7,CASSSTGSPSYEQYF,TGTGCCAGCAGCTCCACAGGGAGTCCCTCCTACGAGCAGTACTTC
NA,NA,16,TRBV18,TRBJ2-1,CASSPGSGRTINEQFF,TGTGCCAGCTCACCAGGGTCTGGGAGAACAATCAATGAGCAGTTCTTC